This is a list of T cell receptor beta chains from one sample in a study of blood T cell repertoires in COVID-19. This table comes from immunoSEQ multiplex PCR, and its TCRdb copy is limited to in-frame clones, with some not included. The table lists 410,000 or so clones, 89% of them singletons. The sample consisted of peripheral blood. These receptors were obtained from a woman in her 40s with COVID-19, enrolled during active disease. Each CDR3 is given with its conserved first and last residue. Fields, in order: V gene, J gene, CDR3 protein.

>TRBV7-6|TRBJ1-4
CASRPHEVHEKLFF
>TRBV4-3|TRBJ1-2
CASSQDDRGGYGYTF
>TRBV5-4|TRBJ1-2
CASSLDRADGYTF
>TRBV5-1|TRBJ2-5
CASSLLAGEQETQYF
>TRBV7-8|TRBJ1-1
CASTRGGAGAEAFF
>TRBV5-4|TRBJ2-7
CASTMGEGQGFEQYF
>TRBV6-2/TRBV6-3|TRBJ1-2
CASSPQPGHLTKDYGYTF
>TRBV6-5|TRBJ1-6
CASSSITGGISPLHF
>TRBV19|TRBJ2-2
CASSIKLGGESGELFF
>TRBV5-1|TRBJ2-3
CASSLAGGVADTQYF
>TRBV4-3|TRBJ2-3
CASSQFQQGAGGTDTQYF
>TRBV5-1|TRBJ2-1
CASSLGRNNEQFF